These 13 T cell receptor beta chains share one sample of origin, sequenced in a study of blood T cell repertoires in COVID-19. Libraries were prepared by immunoSEQ multiplex PCR; TCRdb keeps only in-frame clonotypes and omits some of them. Among fewer than 65,000 clones listed, around four fifths were seen once. Material for sequencing was peripheral blood. These receptors all stem from a man aged 25-45 years with COVID-19, enrolled during active disease.

This rearrangement joins TRBV9 to TRBJ2-2; the D gene is possibly TRBD1 (6 bases). Germline loops: CDR1 SGDLS, CDR2 YYNGEE. This CDR3 region has 12 residues. V was pared by 7 bases and J by 5 bases, with 9 bases between. The CDR3 spells CASGGLTGELFF. DNA for the CDR3: TGTGCCAGCGGGGGCCTTACCGGGGAGCTGTTTTTT.

The rearrangement uses TRBV7-9 and TRBJ2-7, with D perhaps matching TRBD2 (5 bases). CDR3 length equals 13 residues. With 4 bases removed from V and 3 bases from J, the gap between germline ends came to 10 bases. Germline V gene data show CDR1 as SEHNR and CDR2 as FQNEAQ (reference sequence). As DNA, the CDR3 is TGTGCCAGCAGCTCCCCCGGGGTCTACGAGCAGTACTTC. Protein sequence: CASSSPGVYEQYF.

The chain's CDR3 is CASSTEGTSGNIQYF. DNA of the CDR3: TGTGCCAGCAGCACAGAAGGGACTAGCGGGAACATTCAGTACTTC. The chain couples TRBV4-2 to TRBJ2-4; TRBD2 aligns across 12 bases. The junction had 6 bases not matched to a gene; V was cut back by 5 bases and J by 7 bases. This CDR3 region has 15 residues. CDR1 LGHNA and CDR2 YNFKEQ come from the germline V gene.

This clone came up once. CDR3 nucleotide sequence: TGTGCCAGTAGTGGACTTCGCACCGGGGAGCTGTTTTTT. This codes for CASSGLRTGELFF. The chain couples TRBV19 to TRBJ2-2, with D perhaps TRBD2 (5 bases). Germline V gene data show CDR1 as LNHDA and CDR2 as SQIVND (reference sequence). The CDR3 has 13 residues. The V gene lost 5 bases and the J gene lost 4 bases, with 8 bases spanning the gap.

CDR3 sequence reads: CASAIGTGRYEQYF. CDR3 sequence (DNA): TGTGCCAGCGCGATCGGGACAGGGCGGTACGAGCAGTACTTC. The genes are TRBV6-5 and TRBJ2-7; 9 nucleotides align to TRBD1. CDR3 size: 14 residues. The J segment lost 4 bases and the V segment lost 8 bases, leaving 9 bases of the junction unmatched. Per germline, CDR1 MNHEY and CDR2 SVGAGI.

The chain couples TRBV6-6 to TRBJ1-5; possibly TRBD1 for D (6 bases). The CDR3 loop spans 13 amino acids. Looked up from germline, CDR1 is MNHNY and CDR2 is SVGAGI (reference sequence). The V gene lost 8 bases and the J gene lost 7 bases, with 15 bases spanning the gap. CDR3 residues: CASLGTRGQPQHF. The DNA for the CDR3 is TGTGCCAGCTTAGGGACACGGGGACAGCCCCAGCATTTT.

The rearrangement uses TRBV2 and TRBJ1-1, with 8 positions matching TRBD1. V dropped 4 bases and J dropped 3; count of bases not matched to a gene: 4. This CDR3 region has 14 residues. CDR1 and CDR2 (germline): SNHLY, FYNNEI. CDR3 DNA sequence: TGTGCCAGCAGTGCCCAGGGGGCGGACACTGAAGCTTTCTTT. Translating gives CASSAQGADTEAFF.

The rearrangement joins TRBV3-1 (or the pseudogene TRBV3-2) to TRBJ2-7; perhaps TRBD2 as D (5 bases). This CDR3 contains 12 residues. The V gene's germline CDR1 is LGHDT and CDR2 YNNKEL (reference sequence). With 4 bases removed from V and 5 bases from J, the gap between germline ends came to 9 bases. CDR3 amino acids: CASSPRRNEQYF. CDR3 coding DNA: TGTGCCAGCAGCCCAAGGAGGAACGAGCAGTACTTC.

The chain carries TRBV7-6 and TRBJ2-1, with D unresolved. Germline V gene lookup returns CDR1 SGHVS and CDR2 FNYEAQ. V lost 3 bases to trimming and J lost 7 bases, with 7 bases between them. The CDR3 is 12 amino acids. CDR3 in amino acids: CASSLTGNEQFF. The CDR3 DNA reads as TGTGCCAGCAGCTTGACTGGAAATGAGCAGTTCTTC. Looking up the rest from reference TRBV7-6 and TRBJ2-1 gives the full variable domain: GAGVSQSPRYKVTKRGQDVALRCDPISGHVSLYWYRQALGQGPEFLTYFNYEAQQDKSGLPNDRFSAERPEGSISTLTIQRTEQRDSAMYRCASSLTGNEQFFGPGTRLTVL.

This clone is categorized as medium-sized. This chain uses TRBV7-9 with TRBJ1-5, with a possible D match to TRBD1 (5 bases). With 5 bases removed from V and 2 bases from J, the gap between germline ends came to 16 bases. This CDR3 is 16 amino acids long. Germline V gives CDR1 SEHNR, CDR2 FQNEAQ (reference sequence). The CDR3 here is CASSPSAGGGNQPQHF. CDR3 nucleotides: TGTGCCAGCAGCCCATCGGCGGGGGGAGGCAATCAGCCCCAGCATTTT.

The chain couples TRBV7-9 to TRBJ2-2; no clear D. Germline V lookup: CDR1 SEHNR, CDR2 FQNEAQ (reference sequence). The germline V and J ends were trimmed by 1 base and 1 base, with 7 bases remaining between them. This CDR3 is built from 15 residues. CDR3 sequence: CASSLGLGNTGELFF. The CDR3 DNA reads TGTGCCAGCAGCTTAGGTCTAGGGAACACCGGGGAGCTGTTTTTT.

V usage is TRBV6-5 and J usage is TRBJ1-1, with D perhaps TRBD1 (6 bases). The length of the CDR3 is 13 residues. The germline gives CDR1 MNHEY, CDR2 SVGAGI. V was cut by 0 bases and J by 4 bases, with 6 bases left in between. The CDR3 bases are TGTGCCAGCAGTTACTCGGGGGCCACTGAAGCTTTCTTT. It specifies CASSYSGATEAFF.

The rearrangement uses TRBV6-2 or TRBV6-3 and TRBJ2-7; 7 bases agree with TRBD2. This CDR3 spans 15 amino acids. V was pared by 6 bases and J by 0 bases, with 8 bases of the junction left unmatched. Germline CDR1 and CDR2: MNHEY and SVGEGT. CDR3 sequence: CASSTTSANSYEQYF. The CDR3 nucleotides are TGTGCCAGCAGCACTACTAGCGCGAACTCCTACGAGCAGTACTTC.